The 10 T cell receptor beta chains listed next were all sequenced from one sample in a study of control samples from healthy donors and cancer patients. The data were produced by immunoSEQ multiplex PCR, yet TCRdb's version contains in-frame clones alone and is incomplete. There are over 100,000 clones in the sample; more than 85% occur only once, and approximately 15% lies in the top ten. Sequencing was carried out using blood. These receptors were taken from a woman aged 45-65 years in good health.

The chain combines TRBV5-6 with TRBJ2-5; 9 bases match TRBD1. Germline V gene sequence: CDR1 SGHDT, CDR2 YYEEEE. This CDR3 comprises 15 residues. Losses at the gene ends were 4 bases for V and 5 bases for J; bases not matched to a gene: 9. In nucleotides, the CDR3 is TGTGCCAGCAGCCCACCCGGGACAGGGTGGGAGACCCAGTACTTC. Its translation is CASSPPGTGWETQYF. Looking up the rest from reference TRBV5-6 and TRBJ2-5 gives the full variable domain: DAGVTQSPTHLIKTRGQQVTLRCSPKSGHDTVSWYQQALGQGPQFIFQYYEEEERQRGNFPDRFSGHQFPNYSSELNVNALLLGDSALYLCASSPPGTGWETQYFGPGTRLLVL.

CDR3 region: CASSQDSQVSYEQYF. The CDR3 DNA reads as TGCGCCAGCAGCCAAGACTCACAGGTTTCGTACGAGCAGTACTTC. The genes are TRBV4-1 and TRBJ2-7; D perhaps matches TRBD1 (5 bases). Trimming removed 0 bases at V and 4 bases at J, with 13 bases between. The germline V gene has CDR1 MGHRA and CDR2 YSYEKL. The CDR3 runs to 15 residues.

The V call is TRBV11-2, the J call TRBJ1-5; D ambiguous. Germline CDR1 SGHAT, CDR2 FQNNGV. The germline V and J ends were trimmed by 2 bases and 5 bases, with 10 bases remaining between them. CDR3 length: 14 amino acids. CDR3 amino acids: CASSLRAHDQPQHF. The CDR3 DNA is TGTGCCAGCAGCTTAAGAGCACATGATCAGCCCCAGCATTTT.

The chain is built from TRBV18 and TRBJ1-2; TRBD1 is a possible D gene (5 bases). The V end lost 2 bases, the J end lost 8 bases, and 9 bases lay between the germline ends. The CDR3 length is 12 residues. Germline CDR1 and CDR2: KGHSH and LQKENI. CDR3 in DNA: TGTGCCAGCTCACCAGTAGGGGCCGGCTACACCTTC. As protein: CASSPVGAGYTF.

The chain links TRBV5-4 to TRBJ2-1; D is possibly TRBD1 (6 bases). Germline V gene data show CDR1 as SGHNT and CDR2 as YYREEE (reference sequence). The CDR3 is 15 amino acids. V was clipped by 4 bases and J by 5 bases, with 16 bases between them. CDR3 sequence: CASSAQGYVNNEQFF. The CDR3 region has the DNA TGTGCCAGCAGCGCGCAGGGGTACGTAAACAATGAGCAGTTCTTC.

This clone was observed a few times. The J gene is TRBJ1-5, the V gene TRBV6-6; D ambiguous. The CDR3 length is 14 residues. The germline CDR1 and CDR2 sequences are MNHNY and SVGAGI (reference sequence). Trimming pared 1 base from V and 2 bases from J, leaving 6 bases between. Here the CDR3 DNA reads TGTGCCAGCAGTTACTGGGCGCGCAATCAGCCCCAGCATTTT. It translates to CASSYWARNQPQHF.

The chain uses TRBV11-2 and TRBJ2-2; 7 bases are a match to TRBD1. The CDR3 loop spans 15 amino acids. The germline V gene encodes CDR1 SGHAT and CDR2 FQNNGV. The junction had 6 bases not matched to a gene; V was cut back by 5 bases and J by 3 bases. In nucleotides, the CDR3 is TGTGCCAGCAGCCGGATAGGGACAGACACCGGGGAGCTGTTTTTT. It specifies CASSRIGTDTGELFF.

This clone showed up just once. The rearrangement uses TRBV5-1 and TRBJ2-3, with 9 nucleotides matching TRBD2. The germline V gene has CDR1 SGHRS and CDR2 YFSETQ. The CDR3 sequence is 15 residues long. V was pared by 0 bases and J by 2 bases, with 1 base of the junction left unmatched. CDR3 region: CASSLAGLATDTQYF. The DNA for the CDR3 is TGCGCCAGCAGCTTGGCGGGACTAGCCACAGATACGCAGTATTTT. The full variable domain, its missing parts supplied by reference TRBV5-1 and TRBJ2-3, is KAGVTQTPRYLIKTRGQQVTLSCSPISGHRSVSWYQQTPGQGLQFLFEYFSETQRNKGNFPGRFSGRQFSNSRSEMNVSTLELGDSALYLCASSLAGLATDTQYFGPGTRLTVL.

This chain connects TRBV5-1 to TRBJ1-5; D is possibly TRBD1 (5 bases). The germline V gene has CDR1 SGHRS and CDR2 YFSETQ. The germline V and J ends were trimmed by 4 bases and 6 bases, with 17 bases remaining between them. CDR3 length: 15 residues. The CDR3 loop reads CASSPAGLRGQPQHF. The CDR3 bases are TGCGCCAGCAGCCCCGCGGGGCTGAGAGGTCAGCCCCAGCATTTT.

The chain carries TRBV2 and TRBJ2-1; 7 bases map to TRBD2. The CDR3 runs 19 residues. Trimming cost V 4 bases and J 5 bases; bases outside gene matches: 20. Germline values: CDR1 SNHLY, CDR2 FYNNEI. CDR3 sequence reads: CASSVRKNFVTSVDNEQFF. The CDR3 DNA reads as TGTGCCAGCAGTGTACGGAAGAACTTTGTCACTAGCGTTGACAATGAGCAGTTCTTC.